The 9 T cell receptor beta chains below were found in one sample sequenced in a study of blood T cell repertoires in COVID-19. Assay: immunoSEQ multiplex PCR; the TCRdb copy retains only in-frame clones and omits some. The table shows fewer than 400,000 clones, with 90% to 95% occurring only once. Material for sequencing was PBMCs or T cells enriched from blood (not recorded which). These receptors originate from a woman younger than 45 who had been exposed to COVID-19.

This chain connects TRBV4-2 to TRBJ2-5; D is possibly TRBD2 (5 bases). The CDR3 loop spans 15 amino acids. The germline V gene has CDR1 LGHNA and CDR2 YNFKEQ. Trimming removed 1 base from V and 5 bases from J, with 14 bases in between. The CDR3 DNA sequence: TGTGCCAGCAGCCAAGTCGGTCGGAGAGGGGAGACCCAGTACTTC. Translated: CASSQVGRRGETQYF.

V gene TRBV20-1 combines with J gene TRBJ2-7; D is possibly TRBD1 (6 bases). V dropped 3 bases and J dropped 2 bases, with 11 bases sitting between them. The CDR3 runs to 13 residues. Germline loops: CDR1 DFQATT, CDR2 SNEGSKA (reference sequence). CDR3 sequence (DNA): TGCAGTGCTAGTGGGGGCGCAGCCTACGAGCAGTACTTC. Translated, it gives CSASGGAAYEQYF.

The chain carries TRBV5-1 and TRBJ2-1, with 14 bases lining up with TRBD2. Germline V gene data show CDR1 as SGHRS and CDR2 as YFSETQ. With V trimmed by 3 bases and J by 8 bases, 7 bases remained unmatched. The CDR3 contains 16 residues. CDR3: CASSSGLAGGLYEQFF. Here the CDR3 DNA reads TGCGCCAGCAGCTCAGGACTAGCGGGGGGTTTGTATGAGCAGTTCTTC.

The CDR3 spells CASSQDMANTEAFF. The CDR3 DNA follows: TGTGCCAGCAGCCAAGATATGGCGAACACTGAAGCTTTCTTT. V and J are TRBV4-2 and TRBJ1-1; no reliable D call. CDR3 length equals 14 residues. V lost 0 bases, J lost 1 base, and 6 bases lay in between. Germline lookup yields CDR1 LGHNA and CDR2 YNFKEQ.

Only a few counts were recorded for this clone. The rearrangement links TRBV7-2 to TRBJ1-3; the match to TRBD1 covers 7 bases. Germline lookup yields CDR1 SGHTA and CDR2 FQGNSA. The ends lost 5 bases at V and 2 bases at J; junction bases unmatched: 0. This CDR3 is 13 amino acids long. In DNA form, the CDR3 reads TGTGCCAGCAGCAGGGGGCCTGGAAACACCATATATTTT. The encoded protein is CASSRGPGNTIYF.

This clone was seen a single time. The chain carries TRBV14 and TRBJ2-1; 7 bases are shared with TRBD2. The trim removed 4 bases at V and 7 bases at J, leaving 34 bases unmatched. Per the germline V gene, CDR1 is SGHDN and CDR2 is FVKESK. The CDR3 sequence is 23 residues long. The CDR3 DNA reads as TGTGCCAGCAGCCTTTCTAGTATAATGGGAGCGGGGCGGGGAACCCCATACAATAATGAGCAGTTCTTC. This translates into CASSLSSIMGAGRGTPYNNEQFF.

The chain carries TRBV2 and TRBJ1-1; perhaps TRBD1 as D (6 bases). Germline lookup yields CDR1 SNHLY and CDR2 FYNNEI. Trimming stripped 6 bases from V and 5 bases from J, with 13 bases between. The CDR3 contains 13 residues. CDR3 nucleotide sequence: TGTGCCAGCAGCGACACAGGGCTTACTGAAGCTTTCTTT. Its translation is CASSDTGLTEAFF.

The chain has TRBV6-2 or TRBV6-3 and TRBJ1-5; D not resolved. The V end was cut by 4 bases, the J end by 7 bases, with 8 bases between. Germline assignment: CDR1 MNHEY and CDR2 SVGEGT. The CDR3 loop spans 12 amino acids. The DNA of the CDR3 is TGTGCCAGCAGTTCCTCGGCCCAGCCCCAGCATTTT. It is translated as CASSSSAQPQHF.

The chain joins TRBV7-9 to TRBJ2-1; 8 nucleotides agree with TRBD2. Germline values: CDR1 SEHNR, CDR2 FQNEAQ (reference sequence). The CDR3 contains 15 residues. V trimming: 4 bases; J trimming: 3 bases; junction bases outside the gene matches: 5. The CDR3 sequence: CASSSPGTSYNEQFF. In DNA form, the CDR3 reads TGTGCCAGCAGCTCCCCCGGGACTAGCTACAATGAGCAGTTCTTC.